The source of this TCR beta chain is a study of blood T cell repertoires in COVID-19. What the recovered Cohort 3 donors had was two negative PCRs, clearance, or symptom resolution. The CDR3 totals 14 residues. Germline values: CDR1 SGHTA, CDR2 FQGNSA. Between the trimmed V and J ends, which lost 6 bases and 2 bases, there was a span of 11 bases. Sequencing used immunoSEQ multiplex PCR; TCRdb keeps in-frame clones, though not all of them. The sample shows approximately 390,000 clones, approximately 87% of them seen only once. This clone was picked up a small number of times. V is TRBV7-2 and J is TRBJ1-5; D ambiguous. The receptor's source is a woman in her 50s who had recovered from COVID-19. Source material: PBMCs or T cells enriched from blood (not recorded which). The CDR3 coding sequence is TGTGCCAGCAGTTCAAACTTGGGCAATCAGCCCCAGCATTTT. It yields the protein CASSSNLGNQPQHF.